The 18 T cell receptor beta chains below come from one sample, sequenced in a study of shared clonotypes between healthy human individuals. Sequenced by immunoSEQ multiplex PCR; TCRdb stores in-frame clones only, minus some. The sample carries millions of clones, roughly 92% recorded once. Sequencing input: naive CD4+ T cells sorted from blood. The subset: CD45RA+ positively selected. These receptors were collected from a man younger than 30 in good health.

As concerns this clone: Other DNA sequences in the sample encode the same CDR3. J is TRBJ1-5 and V is TRBV5-6; weak D call: TRBD1 (5 bases). CDR1 and CDR2 from the germline V gene are SGHDT and YYEEEE. The length of the CDR3 is 15 residues. The V and J ends lost 0 bases and 0 bases respectively, with 7 bases between them. CDR3 sequence: CASSLGQGSNQPQHF. CDR3 DNA sequence: TGTGCCAGCAGCTTGGGCCAGGGTAGCAATCAGCCCCAGCATTTT.

The chain couples TRBV30 to TRBJ2-2; 7 positions agree with TRBD1. The CDR3 consists of 14 residues. Germline CDR1 reads GTSNPN; CDR2 reads SVGIG (reference sequence). With 8 bases clipped from V and 0 bases from J, the junction kept 6 bases outside the gene matches. CDR3 nucleotide sequence: TGTGCCAGGACAGGAATTACGAACACCGGGGAGCTGTTTTTT. This sequence encodes CARTGITNTGELFF. The full variable domain, with the rest looked up from reference TRBV30 and TRBJ2-2, is SQTIHQWPATLVQPVGSPLSLECTVEGTSNPNLYWYRQAAGRGLQLLFYSVGIGQISSEVPQNLSASRPQDRQFILSSKKLLLSDSGFYLCARTGITNTGELFFGEGSRLTVL.

CDR3 sequence reads: CASTRGYEQFF. The CDR3, as DNA: TGTGCCAGCACCCGCGGGTATGAGCAGTTCTTC. V gene TRBV7-2 combines with J gene TRBJ2-1; possible D gene TRBD2, 5 bases. V lost 7 bases and J lost 8, with 9 bases in between. CDR3 length equals 11 residues. From germline, CDR1 is SGHTA and CDR2 FQGNSA.

The chain uses TRBV5-1 and TRBJ2-6, with TRBD2 matching 8 bases. V gave up 4 bases and J gave up 0 bases; unmatched junction bases: 6. The CDR3 sequence is 17 residues long. Germline-derived CDR1 and CDR2 are SGHRS and YFSETQ. The CDR3 is CASSIAGYGSGANVLTF. CDR3 in DNA: TGCGCCAGCAGCATAGCGGGATACGGCTCTGGGGCCAACGTCCTGACTTTC.

The V gene is TRBV19, the J gene TRBJ1-4, with D uncertain. The CDR3 has 14 amino acids. Trimming cost V 5 bases and J 8 bases, with 15 bases left between them. Germline CDR1 is LNHDA and CDR2 is SQIVND (reference sequence). CDR3 in DNA: TGTGCCAGTAGTTCCACGGACTGGAGGGAAAAACTGTTTTTT. Translated, it gives CASSSTDWREKLFF.

This clone was recorded only once. This chain connects TRBV5-1 to TRBJ1-2; D is perhaps TRBD1 (5 bases). Between the trimmed V and J ends, which lost 6 bases and 4 bases, there was a span of 16 bases. Germline V CDR1 and CDR2: SGHRS, YFSETQ. The CDR3 spans 14 residues. In DNA form, the CDR3 reads TGCGCCAGCAACCCGGAAGGGGCGGGCTATGGCTACACCTTC. Protein sequence: CASNPEGAGYGYTF.

CDR3 DNA: TGTGCCAGCAGTTTAGGTGGGACCCTCGAAGCTTTCTTT. Protein product: CASSLGGTLEAFF. The J gene is TRBJ1-1, the V gene TRBV27, with D perhaps matching TRBD1 (5 bases). Germline V CDR1 and CDR2: MNHEY, SMNVEV (reference sequence). Trimming cost V 2 bases and J 8 bases, with 12 bases left between them. This CDR3 spans 13 amino acids.

V usage is TRBV19 and J usage is TRBJ1-5, with D maybe TRBD1 (6 bases). V was shortened by 5 bases and J by 5 bases, with 22 bases between the two germline ends. Germline-derived CDR1 and CDR2 are LNHDA and SQIVND (reference sequence). CDR3 length: 17 amino acids. The CDR3 loop reads CASSPNPGGGLDQPQHF. The CDR3 coding sequence is TGTGCCAGTAGTCCTAACCCCGGTGGGGGGCTCGATCAGCCCCAGCATTTT.

The chain's CDR3 is CASSLSPGPEETQYF. The CDR3 DNA sequence: TGTGCCAGCAGCTTATCCCCGGGACCCGAGGAGACCCAGTACTTC. The chain links TRBV11-2 to TRBJ2-5; D assignment may be TRBD1 or TRBD2 (5 bases each). Trimming left V 2 bases short and J 5 bases short, with 15 bases between. CDR1 is SGHAT and CDR2 is FQNNGV in the germline V gene. The CDR3 is 15 residues long. The full variable domain, completed using reference TRBV11-2 and TRBJ2-5, is EAGVAQSPRYKIIEKRQSVAFWCNPISGHATLYWYQQILGQGPKLLIQFQNNGVVDDSQLPKDRFSAERLKGVDSTLKIQPAKLEDSAVYLCASSLSPGPEETQYFGPGTRLLVL.

The chain recombines TRBV6-1 with TRBJ1-4; no firm D call. Germline V CDR1 and CDR2: MNHNS, SASEGT. The CDR3 contains 14 residues. V dropped 6 bases and J dropped 8 bases, with 16 bases sitting between them. The CDR3 sequence: CASREHRQEEKLFF. DNA for the CDR3: TGTGCCAGCAGGGAACATCGCCAGGAAGAAAAACTGTTTTTT.

Comment on this clone: Other DNA sequences in the sample encode the same CDR3. The gene calls are TRBV20-1 and TRBJ2-7, with 7 bases fitting TRBD1. The CDR3 runs 11 residues. The V segment lost 5 bases and the J segment 6 bases; nucleotides outside the gene matches: 4. Germline V lookup: CDR1 DFQATT, CDR2 SNEGSKA (reference sequence). This chain's CDR3 is CSAPRGSEQYF. The CDR3 bases are TGCAGTGCTCCCAGGGGGTCCGAGCAGTACTTC.

This chain connects TRBV12-2 to TRBJ2-5. TRBV12-2 is annotated as a pseudogene. The CDR3 loop spans 11 amino acids. This CDR3 reads CASRPDRTQYF. In DNA form, the CDR3 reads TGTGCAAGTCGCCCGGATCGGACCCAGTACTTC.

The rearrangement uses TRBV28 and TRBJ1-1; D is possibly TRBD1 (5 bases). Germline-derived CDR1 and CDR2 are MDHEN and SYDVKM. This CDR3 has 12 amino acids. The V end was cut by 5 bases, the J end by 8 bases, with 12 bases between. The CDR3, as DNA: TGTGCCAGCAGTCCCGGGGAGGGGGAAGCTTTCTTT. It specifies CASSPGEGEAFF.

This rearrangement joins TRBV6-6 to TRBJ1-5, with no clear D. The CDR3 covers 14 residues. Trimming cost V 5 bases and J 4 bases, with 12 bases left between them. The V gene's germline CDR1 is MNHNY and CDR2 SVGAGI (reference sequence). CDR3 in DNA: TGTGCCAGCAGTGGCGGGAAAAGGAATCAGCCCCAGCATTTT. It encodes CASSGGKRNQPQHF.

The rearrangement links TRBV28 to TRBJ2-1, with D uncertain. This CDR3 contains 14 residues. V was cut by 5 bases and J by 5 bases, with 13 bases left in between. Germline loops: CDR1 MDHEN, CDR2 SYDVKM. CDR3 in amino acids: CASSPSSQHNEQFF. The CDR3 coding sequence is TGTGCCAGCAGTCCCTCATCCCAACACAATGAGCAGTTCTTC.

This clone was detected only once. The chain combines TRBV30 with TRBJ1-4; TRBD1 might be the D (5 bases). Per germline, CDR1 GTSNPN and CDR2 SVGIG (reference sequence). Trimming pared 3 bases from V and 10 bases from J, leaving 15 bases between. The CDR3 covers 13 residues. The CDR3, as DNA: TGTGCCTGGAGCACGTTCCGGGACCCAAAACTGTTTTTT. Its protein is CAWSTFRDPKLFF.

This chain joins TRBV4-1 and TRBJ2-3; 13 positions agree with TRBD2. V gave up 0 bases and J gave up 5 bases; unmatched junction bases: 5. CDR1 and CDR2 from the germline V gene are MGHRA and YSYEKL. The CDR3 has 17 amino acids. The CDR3 here is CASSQERGLAGEDTQYF. The CDR3 nucleotides are TGCGCCAGCAGCCAAGAGAGAGGACTAGCGGGAGAAGATACGCAGTATTTT.

The chain is built from TRBV4-3 and TRBJ2-2, with TRBD1 identical over 9 bases. The CDR3 loop spans 15 amino acids. Looked up from germline, CDR1 is LGHNA and CDR2 is YSLEER. V dropped 4 bases and J dropped 5; count of bases not matched to a gene: 5. The CDR3 protein is CASSRDRGYTGELFF. The DNA for the CDR3 is TGCGCCAGCAGCCGTGACAGGGGGTATACCGGGGAGCTGTTTTTT.